This passage covers 10 T cell receptor beta chains from one sample sequenced in a study of blood T cell repertoires in COVID-19. Produced via immunoSEQ multiplex PCR; TCRdb's table is partial and in-frame only. This sample has under 150,000 clones, with almost 90% found just once. What was sequenced was peripheral blood. The receptor set was obtained from a man aged 50 to 59 with active or convalescent COVID-19.

The chain employs TRBV27 and TRBJ1-5; weak D call: TRBD1 (6 bases). The CDR3 has 15 residues. The V gene's germline CDR1 is MNHEY and CDR2 SMNVEV (reference sequence). V was pared by 0 bases and J by 6 bases, with 12 bases between. The CDR3 loop reads CASSLSIGGSQPQHF. CDR3 in DNA: TGTGCCAGCAGTTTATCGATAGGGGGAAGTCAGCCCCAGCATTTT.

CDR3 in DNA: TGTGCCAGCAGAGGGGACAGGGAGAACACTGAAGCTTTCTTT. Translation gives CASRGDRENTEAFF. V gene TRBV25-1 combines with J gene TRBJ1-1, with TRBD1 matching over 9 bases. Germline V lookup: CDR1 MGHDK, CDR2 SYGVNS. The CDR3 totals 14 residues. Germline trimming cut 6 bases from V and 1 base from J; bases unmatched to any gene: 3.

The chain links TRBV9 to TRBJ2-1; 7 bases map to TRBD2. V gave up 0 bases and J gave up 5 bases; unmatched junction bases: 5. Per the germline V gene, CDR1 is SGDLS and CDR2 is YYNGEE. The CDR3 has 15 residues. For the CDR3, the DNA is TGTGCCAGCAGCGTAGCGGGAGGCCTTCACAATGAGCAGTTCTTC. This sequence encodes CASSVAGGLHNEQFF.

J is TRBJ2-6 and V is TRBV9; no clear D gene. CDR1 is SGDLS, CDR2 YYNGEE, per germline. The V and J ends lost 3 bases and 1 base respectively, with 8 bases between them. This CDR3 has 15 amino acids. The CDR3 nucleotides are TGTGCCAGCAGCGCACAGTTTTCTGGGGCCAACGTCCTGACTTTC. It yields the protein CASSAQFSGANVLTF.

The chain links TRBV3-1 (or the pseudogene TRBV3-2) to TRBJ1-5; 9 bases are a match to TRBD1. The CDR3 totals 16 residues. V gave up 0 bases and J gave up 2 bases; unmatched junction bases: 2. CDR1 is LGHDT, CDR2 YNNKEL, per germline (reference sequence). The CDR3 reads CASSQDWTGGNQPQHF. The CDR3, as DNA: TGTGCCAGCAGCCAAGATTGGACAGGGGGCAATCAGCCCCAGCATTTT.

The chain combines TRBV28 with TRBJ1-5; the D is unclear. The CDR3 is 14 amino acids. The V end lost 2 bases, the J end lost 7 bases, and 12 bases lay between the germline ends. Germline-derived CDR1 and CDR2 are MDHEN and SYDVKM. The CDR3 DNA follows: TGTGCCAGCAGTTTAGTGGGGTCGGGGCAGCCCCAGCATTTT. Amino acid sequence: CASSLVGSGQPQHF.

The rearrangement links TRBV4-1 to TRBJ1-5; no clear D gene. Germline V lookup: CDR1 MGHRA, CDR2 YSYEKL. V was clipped by 4 bases and J by 1 base, with 14 bases between them. CDR3 size: 16 residues. The CDR3 loop is CASSPRGPPSNQPQHF. The CDR3 DNA is TGCGCCAGCAGCCCTCGAGGGCCGCCGAGCAATCAGCCCCAGCATTTT.

The chain combines TRBV3-1 (or the pseudogene TRBV3-2) with TRBJ2-7; a possible D gene is TRBD1 (5 bases). The CDR3 contains 14 residues. Germline loops: CDR1 LGHDT, CDR2 YNNKEL (reference sequence). V gave up 4 bases and J gave up 6 bases, with 16 bases separating them. The CDR3 bases are TGTGCCAGCAGCCGCCGCAACCAGGGAACCGAGCAGTACTTC. The encoded protein is CASSRRNQGTEQYF.

The chain is built from TRBV18 and TRBJ2-7; 13 bases match TRBD2. This CDR3 is built from 18 residues. Germline CDR1 KGHSH, CDR2 LQKENI. The J segment lost 2 bases and the V segment lost 4 bases, leaving 11 bases of the junction unmatched. CDR3 sequence (DNA): TGTGCCAGCTCACTAACTTGGACTAGCGGGAGCCCCCCCTACGAGCAGTACTTC. It translates to CASSLTWTSGSPPYEQYF.

V usage is TRBV7-2 and J usage is TRBJ2-7; possibly TRBD2 for D (6 bases). Between the trimmed V and J ends, which lost 0 bases and 6 bases, there was a span of 15 bases. Germline loops: CDR1 SGHTA, CDR2 FQGNSA. The CDR3 runs 15 residues. The CDR3 bases are TGTGCCAGCAGCTTAGCCAGTGCTAGCGAGGGCGAGCAGTACTTC. Amino acid sequence: CASSLASASEGEQYF.